The 11 T cell receptor beta chains given below trace back to one sample, sequenced in a study of OX40 agonist ivuxolimab in advanced cancers. Sequencing used immunoSEQ multiplex PCR; TCRdb keeps in-frame clones, though not all of them. The profile shows approximately 60,000 clones, about 91% of them singletons. The sample here was CD4+ or CD8+ T cells sorted from blood, taken in a trial of the OX40 agonist ivuxolimab. These receptors all stem from an adult with an advanced solid tumor such as melanoma, head and neck, liver or kidney cancer.

The rearrangement joins TRBV7-9 to TRBJ2-1, with no clear D. V was clipped by 1 base and J by 5 bases, with 3 bases between them. There are 12 residues in the CDR3. Per germline, CDR1 SEHNR and CDR2 FQNEAQ (reference sequence). DNA for the CDR3: TGTGCCAGCAGCTTAGGTGACAATGAGCAGTTCTTC. It yields the protein CASSLGDNEQFF.

The CDR3 region is CASSQVPVPPYEQYF. Written as DNA, the CDR3 is TGTGCCAGCAGCCAAGTGCCGGTGCCTCCCTACGAGCAGTACTTC. The J gene is TRBJ2-7, the V gene TRBV4-2; D is unresolved. Germline assignment: CDR1 LGHNA and CDR2 YNFKEQ. V lost 1 base and J 2 bases, leaving 12 bases between the germline ends. This CDR3 region has 15 residues.

This chain connects TRBV10-3 to TRBJ2-2; TRBD2 matches 8 bases. Trimming at V came to 3 bases and at J to 6 bases, leaving 6 bases not matched to a gene. This CDR3 is 15 amino acids long. Germline CDR1 reads ENHRY; CDR2 reads SYGVKD. The CDR3 sequence is CAISDRAGEPGELFF. The CDR3 DNA follows: TGTGCCATCAGTGATCGAGCGGGGGAGCCCGGGGAGCTGTTTTTT.

The sample holds one count of this clone. V and J are TRBV27 and TRBJ2-7, with TRBD2 matching over 11 bases. V dropped 5 bases and J dropped 3; count of bases not matched to a gene: 6. The CDR3 totals 15 residues. CDR1 is MNHEY, CDR2 SMNVEV, per germline (reference sequence). CDR3 sequence reads: CASSEVGLAVYEQYF. CDR3 in DNA: TGTGCCAGCAGTGAGGTGGGACTAGCGGTCTACGAGCAGTACTTC.

Comment on this clone: At one of its ends the junction is not consistent with the germline gene, which may arise from a read error. The chain joins TRBV11-2 to TRBJ1-2; no firm D call. Germline V gene sequence: CDR1 SGHAT, CDR2 FQNNGV. CDR3 length: 13 amino acids. Written as DNA, the CDR3 is TGTGCCAGCAGAGCCGACGGTGGGTATGACTACACCTTC. Its translation: CASRADGGYDYTF.

V is TRBV28 and J is TRBJ2-7; D may be TRBD2 (5 bases). Trimming pared 5 bases from V and 0 bases from J, leaving 14 bases between. The CDR3 covers 15 residues. Germline V gene sequence: CDR1 MDHEN, CDR2 SYDVKM. Here the CDR3 reads CASSPVGSTSYEQYF. The CDR3, as DNA: TGTGCCAGCAGTCCCGTAGGGAGTACCTCCTACGAGCAGTACTTC.

This chain uses TRBV19 with TRBJ2-1; 8 nucleotides line up with TRBD1. The CDR3 sequence is 15 residues long. The junction had 8 bases not matched to a gene; V was cut back by 5 bases and J by 5 bases. Germline CDR1 and CDR2: LNHDA and SQIVND (reference sequence). In DNA, the CDR3 is TGTGCCAGTAGTCCAGACAGGGGACCCCACAATGAGCAGTTCTTC. Protein: CASSPDRGPHNEQFF.

The chain is built from TRBV14 and TRBJ2-7; the match to TRBD2 covers 9 bases. V lost 5 bases and J lost 4; bases outside the gene matches: 6. Germline V gene lookup returns CDR1 SGHDN and CDR2 FVKESK. This CDR3 is 14 amino acids long. The CDR3 nucleotides read TGTGCCAGCAGCATAGCGGGAGTAAGATACGAGCAGTACTTC. Amino acid sequence: CASSIAGVRYEQYF.

The chain has TRBV29-1 and TRBJ1-3, with a tentative D call TRBD1 (5 bases). Per the germline V gene, CDR1 is SQVTM and CDR2 is ANQGSEA. V was cut by 4 bases and J by 2 bases, with 21 bases left in between. The CDR3 length is 17 residues. The CDR3 here is CSVVVPPNDSPGNTIYF. In DNA, the CDR3 is TGCAGCGTTGTTGTACCTCCTAATGACAGTCCTGGAAACACCATATATTTT.

J is TRBJ1-4 and V is TRBV19; D unresolved. V shed 5 bases and J shed 8 bases, with 9 bases lying between them. CDR1 is LNHDA, CDR2 SQIVND, per germline (reference sequence). This CDR3 comprises 12 residues. The CDR3 loop is CASSDYGEKLFF. The DNA for the CDR3 is TGTGCCAGTAGTGACTACGGAGAAAAACTGTTTTTT. Complete variable domain (other parts from reference TRBV19 and TRBJ1-4): DGGITQSPKYLFRKEGQNVTLSCEQNLNHDAMYWYRQDPGQGLRLIYYSQIVNDFQKGDIAEGYSVSREKKESFPLTVTSAQKNPTAFYLCASSDYGEKLFFGSGTQLSVL.

This sequence joins TRBV6-1 and TRBJ2-2; unclear D gene. Germline V lookup: CDR1 MNHNS, CDR2 SASEGT. V was shortened by 6 bases and J by 9 bases, with 11 bases between the two germline ends. This CDR3 comprises 12 residues. The CDR3 here is CASSSSWRELFF. In DNA, the CDR3 is TGTGCCAGCAGCTCCTCTTGGAGGGAGCTGTTTTTT.